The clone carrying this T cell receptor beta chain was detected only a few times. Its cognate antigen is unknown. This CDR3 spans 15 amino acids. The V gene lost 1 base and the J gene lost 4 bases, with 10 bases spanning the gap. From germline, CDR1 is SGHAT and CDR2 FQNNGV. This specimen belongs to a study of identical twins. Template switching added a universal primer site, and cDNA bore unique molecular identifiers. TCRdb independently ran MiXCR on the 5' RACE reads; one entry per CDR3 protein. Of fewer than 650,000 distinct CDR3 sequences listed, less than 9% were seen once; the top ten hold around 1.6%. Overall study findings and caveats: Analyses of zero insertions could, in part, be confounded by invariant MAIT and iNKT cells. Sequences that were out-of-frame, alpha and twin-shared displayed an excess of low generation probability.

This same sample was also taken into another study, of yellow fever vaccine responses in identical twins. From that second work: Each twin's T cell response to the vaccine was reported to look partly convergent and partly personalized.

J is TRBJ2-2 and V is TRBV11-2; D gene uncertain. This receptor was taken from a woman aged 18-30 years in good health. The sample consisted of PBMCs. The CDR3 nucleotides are TGTGCCAGCAGCTTAGGTCTGGGAATCACCGGGGAGCTGTTTTTT. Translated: CASSLGLGITGELFF.